This T cell receptor (beta chain) was retrieved from a study of blood T cell repertoires in COVID-19. The overall study: From the United States, Italy and Spain came samples of acute and convalescent COVID-19.

The table came from immunoSEQ multiplex PCR; TCRdb's copy has only in-frame clones and leaves some out. Here the sample spans over 300,000 clones, 80% to 90% being singletons. After removal of 0 bases from V and 6 bases from J, the junction contained 5 bases not matched to a gene. From germline, CDR1 is SGHTA and CDR2 FQGNSA. CDR3 length equals 15 residues. This TCR was recovered from a woman in her fifties or sixties with acute or convalescent COVID-19. The sample comprised peripheral blood. V usage is TRBV7-2 and J usage is TRBJ2-3; 8 bases align to TRBD2. The DNA for the CDR3 is TGTGCCAGCAGCTTAGCGTCTAGCGGGCTCGATACGCAGTATTTT. Translating gives CASSLASSGLDTQYF. The full variable domain, completed using reference TRBV7-2 and TRBJ2-3, is GAGVSQSPSNKVTEKGKDVELRCDPISGHTALYWYRQSLGQGLEFLIYFQGNSAPDKSGLPSDRFSAERTGGSVSTLTIQRTQQEDSAVYLCASSLASSGLDTQYFGPGTRLTVL.